The source of this TCR beta chain is a study of early T cells in non-severe SARS-CoV-2 infection (dated by TCRdb to the early 2020s). Some background on the complete study: Because TCR sequencing was done on bulk RNA from unsorted whole blood, the alpha and beta chains could not be paired.

This clonotype was recorded many times. What antigen it recognizes has not been identified. No base quality information exists; no much larger clone differs at one position. The protocol used for the library was 5' RACE. TCRdb records NextSeq 500 as the sequencer. To correct for sequencing error and PCR bias, the TCR library protocol tagged individual cDNA molecules with unique molecular identifiers. Sequencing covered both TCR alpha and beta chains, and within each sample the abundances of alpha and beta sequences were tightly co-correlated. The authors processed their data as follows. V gene, J gene and CDR3 annotation of TCR sequences was performed with Decombinator V4. TCRs were defined as expanded if a significant change between any two time points was detected under a Poisson model with p below 0.0001. Abundances of TCRs were expressed as counts per million after normalisation to the total number of TCRs sequenced in each sample. MAIT TCRs were defined by TRAV1-2 paired with TRAJ12, TRAJ20 or TRAJ33, and iNKT TCRs by TRAV10 paired with TRAJ18. VDJdb, accessed 1 November 2021, was searched for CMV, EBV and SARS-CoV-2 annotated TCRs, excluding TCRs annotated for multiple antigens. Clones were called with MiXCR by TCRdb after fastp trimmed the public reads at Q25, and only in-frame beta chains were retained. Rows matching on CDR3 protein sequence are summarized as one entry with the most common DNA and genes. The V and J calls were determined by TCRdb, not by the authors. The sample records 15,000 to 20,000 distinct CDR3 sequences, 4% to 5.5% of which are singletons. The ten largest clones add up to 6.5% to 8.5% of the sample.

V and J are truncated by 2 bases and 0 bases respectively, leaving an intervening sequence of 15 bases. CDR1 MNHEY and CDR2 SVGEGT were looked up in the germline V gene. The CDR3 goes from the cysteine to the phenylalanine over 17 residues. Of the read, only the CDR3 DNA is kept; its 51 bases are in frame from base 1. Here is what the overall study found, with its caveats: VDJdb matching was skewed toward anti-spike CD8 responses, so virus-specific expansions were likely underestimated and private and CD4 specificities were missed.

This was a case-control study nested in a cohort of healthcare workers in London, UK, who had nasopharyngeal swab PCR tests and blood samples taken every week. Healthcare workers were recruited between 23 and 31 March 2020, during the week of the UK lockdown, and were followed weekly for up to roughly 15 weeks. In this chain, TRBV6-2 or TRBV6-3 is recombined with TRBJ2-3, and possibly TRBD2, on 6 matching bases. The clonotype originates from an adult who was a healthcare worker with PCR-confirmed SARS-CoV-2 infection or an uninfected control (not recorded which). The sequencing sample was made of whole blood. The CDR3 region: CASSYTPLAPSTDTQYF. In nucleotides, the sequence is TGTGCCAGCAGTTACACGCCACTAGCACCTAGCACAGATACGCAGTATTTT.